These T cell receptor beta chains were read from a single sample in a study of cytomegalovirus exposure and HLA in healthy donors. Assay: immunoSEQ multiplex PCR; the TCRdb copy retains only in-frame clones and omits some. The sample lists approximately 150,000 clones, 80% occurring once. The sequenced sample consisted of PBMCs. The receptor source for this set is a man between 18 and 35 years old in good health and CMV-seropositive. Each CDR3 is given with its conserved first and last residue. D genes are given only for firm matches. Clone size is stated in some rows and not others, as once, few, many or a class when expanded.

d_call: TRBD1; clone_size: .; j_call: TRBJ2-7; v_call: TRBV5-5; cdr3_nt: TGTGCCAGCAGCCACAGGGGTTACGAGCAGTACTTC; cdr3_aa: CASSHRGYEQYF
d_call: .; clone_size: .; j_call: TRBJ2-2; v_call: TRBV11-2; cdr3_nt: TGTGCCAGCAGCTCTCTCCGTGGGGGGGCGGAGGAGCTGTTTTTT; cdr3_aa: CASSSLRGGAEELFF
d_call: TRBD2; clone_size: .; j_call: TRBJ2-3; v_call: TRBV15; cdr3_nt: TGTGCCACCATCCCCTCTAGCGGGATGAGCACAGATACGCAGTATTTT; cdr3_aa: CATIPSSGMSTDTQYF
d_call: .; clone_size: once; j_call: TRBJ2-7; v_call: TRBV10-3; cdr3_nt: TGTGCCATCAGTGGCGGAGCCTACGAGCAGTACTTC; cdr3_aa: CAISGGAYEQYF
d_call: TRBD1; clone_size: once; j_call: TRBJ2-1; v_call: TRBV13; cdr3_nt: TGTGCCAGCAGCCGGGACAGAGGCTACAATGAGCAGTTCTTC; cdr3_aa: CASSRDRGYNEQFF
d_call: .; clone_size: .; j_call: TRBJ1-6; v_call: TRBV14; cdr3_nt: TGTGCCAGCAGCCAACGGACGGGAGGGTACTCACCCCTCCACTTT; cdr3_aa: CASSQRTGGYSPLHF
d_call: .; clone_size: .; j_call: TRBJ1-2; v_call: TRBV14; cdr3_nt: TGTGCCAGCAGCCAAGGAGTCCCAACAGGTGGCTACACCTTC; cdr3_aa: CASSQGVPTGGYTF
d_call: .; clone_size: .; j_call: TRBJ2-5; v_call: TRBV7-3; cdr3_nt: TGTGCCAGCAGCCCCGAGGGGGGGCGAGGATTGAAGGAGACCCAGTACTTC; cdr3_aa: CASSPEGGRGLKETQYF
d_call: .; clone_size: .; j_call: TRBJ2-1; v_call: TRBV7-2; cdr3_nt: TGTGCCAGCAGCCAGCGGTATAACAATGAGCAGTTCTTC; cdr3_aa: CASSQRYNNEQFF
d_call: .; clone_size: .; j_call: TRBJ2-1; v_call: TRBV5-1; cdr3_nt: TGCGCCAGCAGCTTGGGCCCTAGAAACAATGAGCAGTTCTTC; cdr3_aa: CASSLGPRNNEQFF
d_call: .; clone_size: few; j_call: TRBJ1-2; v_call: TRBV9; cdr3_nt: TGTGCCAGCAGCCCCCTTGACAGGACCTATGGCTACACCTTC; cdr3_aa: CASSPLDRTYGYTF
d_call: TRBD1; clone_size: .; j_call: TRBJ1-2; v_call: TRBV13; cdr3_nt: TGTGCCAGCAGCTTTACAGGGGGCGGAGGACGTGGAGAAGATGGCTACACCTTC; cdr3_aa: CASSFTGGGGRGEDGYTF
d_call: TRBD1; clone_size: .; j_call: TRBJ1-2; v_call: TRBV27; cdr3_nt: TGTGCCAGCAGTTCCTGGACAGGGGACGGCTACACCTTC; cdr3_aa: CASSSWTGDGYTF
d_call: .; clone_size: once; j_call: TRBJ2-1; v_call: TRBV7-8; cdr3_nt: TGTGCCAGCAGCTCCCCGGGGAGGCACAATGAGCAGTTCTTC; cdr3_aa: CASSSPGRHNEQFF
d_call: .; clone_size: .; j_call: TRBJ1-1; v_call: TRBV2; cdr3_nt: TGTGCCAGCAGAGAGGAAGGCTACAACACTGAAGCTTTCTTT; cdr3_aa: CASREEGYNTEAFF
d_call: .; clone_size: .; j_call: TRBJ1-3; v_call: TRBV18; cdr3_nt: TGTGCCAGCTCACCGGCCGAAACTGGAAACACCATATATTTT; cdr3_aa: CASSPAETGNTIYF
d_call: .; clone_size: .; j_call: TRBJ1-1; v_call: TRBV14; cdr3_nt: TGTGCCAGCAGCCACAGGGGAAACATGAACACTGAAGCTTTCTTT; cdr3_aa: CASSHRGNMNTEAFF
d_call: .; clone_size: .; j_call: TRBJ1-6; v_call: TRBV5-1; cdr3_nt: TGCGCCAGCAGCTTGGATCTCAGGGGCCGTACCCTCAGTAATTCACCCCTCCACTTT; cdr3_aa: CASSLDLRGRTLSNSPLHF
d_call: .; clone_size: .; j_call: TRBJ1-2; v_call: TRBV4-3; cdr3_nt: TGCGCCAGCAGCCAAGATTACCGCAGGGCTCACGGCTACACCTTC; cdr3_aa: CASSQDYRRAHGYTF
d_call: TRBD2; clone_size: .; j_call: TRBJ2-4; v_call: TRBV2; cdr3_nt: TGTGCCAGCGATCTGGCGGGAGGGGGTAAAAACATTCAGTACTTC; cdr3_aa: CASDLAGGGKNIQYF
d_call: .; clone_size: .; j_call: TRBJ1-1; v_call: TRBV4-1; cdr3_nt: TGCGCCAGCAGCCTCTCGCAGGGGACTGAAGCTTTCTTT; cdr3_aa: CASSLSQGTEAFF
d_call: TRBD1; clone_size: .; j_call: TRBJ2-7; v_call: TRBV28; cdr3_nt: TGTGCCAGCAGTTTAATGGACAGGCGCTCCTACGAGCAGTACTTC; cdr3_aa: CASSLMDRRSYEQYF
d_call: .; clone_size: .; j_call: TRBJ1-6; v_call: TRBV15; cdr3_nt: TGTGCCACCACAATTGGGCGAGCAAGCTCCTATAATTCACCCCTCCACTTT; cdr3_aa: CATTIGRASSYNSPLHF
d_call: .; clone_size: .; j_call: TRBJ1-5; v_call: TRBV4-1; cdr3_nt: TGCGCCAGCAGCCCGACAGGCTTCCAGCCCCAGCATTTT; cdr3_aa: CASSPTGFQPQHF
d_call: TRBD1; clone_size: .; j_call: TRBJ1-2; v_call: TRBV15; cdr3_nt: TGTGCCACCAGCAGAGGTACAAGGGGGCGCGATGGCTACACCTTC; cdr3_aa: CATSRGTRGRDGYTF
d_call: .; clone_size: once; j_call: TRBJ1-2; v_call: TRBV10-3; cdr3_nt: TGTGCCATCAGTGAATCGAGCAGGAACTATGGCTACACCTTC; cdr3_aa: CAISESSRNYGYTF
d_call: .; clone_size: .; j_call: TRBJ1-1; v_call: TRBV5-6; cdr3_nt: TGTGCCAGCAGCTTGGGCCCGGGGAACACTGAAGCTTTCTTT; cdr3_aa: CASSLGPGNTEAFF
d_call: TRBD1; clone_size: .; j_call: TRBJ2-7; v_call: TRBV11-2; cdr3_nt: TGTGCCAGCAGCTCTGACAGGGGCGGCGAGCAGTACTTC; cdr3_aa: CASSSDRGGEQYF
d_call: TRBD2; clone_size: .; j_call: TRBJ2-3; v_call: TRBV7-2; cdr3_nt: TGTGCCAGCAGCGATCTAGCGGGCACAGATACGCAGTATTTT; cdr3_aa: CASSDLAGTDTQYF
d_call: TRBD1; clone_size: .; j_call: TRBJ1-2; v_call: TRBV19; cdr3_nt: TGTGCCAGTAGTCTACAGGGGTTCTATGGCTACACCTTC; cdr3_aa: CASSLQGFYGYTF
d_call: .; clone_size: .; j_call: TRBJ1-6; v_call: TRBV19; cdr3_nt: TGTGCCAGTAGTATAGGTTCAGGGTACGCCCTCCACTTT; cdr3_aa: CASSIGSGYALHF
d_call: TRBD1; clone_size: .; j_call: TRBJ2-2; v_call: TRBV9; cdr3_nt: TGTGCCAGCAGCGCGACAGGGGCCGGGGAGCTGTTTTTT; cdr3_aa: CASSATGAGELFF
d_call: TRBD1; clone_size: .; j_call: TRBJ1-1; v_call: TRBV7-9; cdr3_nt: TGTGCCAGCAGCTTAGAAGGACAGGGAATGAACACTGAAGCTTTCTTT; cdr3_aa: CASSLEGQGMNTEAFF
d_call: TRBD1; clone_size: .; j_call: TRBJ1-2; v_call: TRBV19; cdr3_nt: TGTGCCAGTAGCGTAGGACAGGGGACTTTCTATGGCTACACCTTC; cdr3_aa: CASSVGQGTFYGYTF
d_call: TRBD1; clone_size: once; j_call: TRBJ1-1; v_call: TRBV2; cdr3_nt: TGTGCCAGCAGTGCCCAAGGGACAGGGAACACTGAAGCTTTCTTT; cdr3_aa: CASSAQGTGNTEAFF
d_call: .; clone_size: few; j_call: TRBJ2-1; v_call: TRBV6-1; cdr3_nt: TGTGCCAGCAGTGAAAGGTGGGGGCCGGGTAACAATGAGCAGTTCTTC; cdr3_aa: CASSERWGPGNNEQFF
d_call: TRBD2; clone_size: .; j_call: TRBJ2-1; v_call: TRBV27; cdr3_nt: TGTGCCAGCAGTTTAGCCGGGAGGCTCAATGAGCAGTTCTTC; cdr3_aa: CASSLAGRLNEQFF
d_call: TRBD2; clone_size: .; j_call: TRBJ2-2; v_call: TRBV5-1; cdr3_nt: TGCGCCAGCAGCTTGACTAGCGTTACCGGGGAGCTGTTTTTT; cdr3_aa: CASSLTSVTGELFF
d_call: .; clone_size: .; j_call: TRBJ1-1; v_call: TRBV20-1; cdr3_nt: TGCAGTGCTAGACGCGGGGTCGGGGCTTTCTTT; cdr3_aa: CSARRGVGAFF
d_call: .; clone_size: .; j_call: TRBJ1-1; v_call: TRBV7-2; cdr3_nt: TGTGCCAGCAGCCGCGGGCTCACTGAAGCTTTCTTT; cdr3_aa: CASSRGLTEAFF
d_call: .; clone_size: .; j_call: TRBJ2-1; v_call: TRBV5-6; cdr3_nt: TGTGCCAGCAGCTTGGCCATGGACACTGAGCAGTTCTTC; cdr3_aa: CASSLAMDTEQFF
d_call: .; clone_size: .; j_call: TRBJ2-3; v_call: TRBV10-3; cdr3_nt: TGTGCCATCAGTGAGTCGAGGTCAGGGCGATTCACAGATACGCAGTATTTT; cdr3_aa: CAISESRSGRFTDTQYF
d_call: .; clone_size: few; j_call: TRBJ2-5; v_call: TRBV6-6; cdr3_nt: TGTGCCAGCAGTCCCCCTTTCGGTAGCGAGACCCAGTACTTC; cdr3_aa: CASSPPFGSETQYF
d_call: TRBD1; clone_size: few; j_call: TRBJ2-7; v_call: TRBV7-3; cdr3_nt: TGTGCCAGCAGCCGAGGGGGGACAGGGACCTACGAGCAGTACTTC; cdr3_aa: CASSRGGTGTYEQYF
d_call: .; clone_size: .; j_call: TRBJ1-1; v_call: TRBV27; cdr3_nt: TGTGCCAGCAGTGGAGGAGCTAACACTGAAGCTTTCTTT; cdr3_aa: CASSGGANTEAFF
d_call: .; clone_size: .; j_call: TRBJ2-3; v_call: TRBV11-2; cdr3_nt: TGTGCCAGCAGCCCGAGCCTACTCACAGATACGCAGTATTTT; cdr3_aa: CASSPSLLTDTQYF
d_call: .; clone_size: few; j_call: TRBJ1-1; v_call: TRBV7-3; cdr3_nt: TGTGCCAGCAGCTCACTAGCAGACTTGAACACTGAAGCTTTCTTT; cdr3_aa: CASSSLADLNTEAFF
d_call: .; clone_size: few; j_call: TRBJ1-2; v_call: TRBV5-4; cdr3_nt: TGTGCCAGCAGCTCTGGGTGGGGGGTCGGCTACACCTTC; cdr3_aa: CASSSGWGVGYTF
d_call: .; clone_size: .; j_call: TRBJ1-1; v_call: TRBV7-2; cdr3_nt: TGTGCCAGCAGCGGCAGGGTCGTCACTGAAGCTTTCTTT; cdr3_aa: CASSGRVVTEAFF